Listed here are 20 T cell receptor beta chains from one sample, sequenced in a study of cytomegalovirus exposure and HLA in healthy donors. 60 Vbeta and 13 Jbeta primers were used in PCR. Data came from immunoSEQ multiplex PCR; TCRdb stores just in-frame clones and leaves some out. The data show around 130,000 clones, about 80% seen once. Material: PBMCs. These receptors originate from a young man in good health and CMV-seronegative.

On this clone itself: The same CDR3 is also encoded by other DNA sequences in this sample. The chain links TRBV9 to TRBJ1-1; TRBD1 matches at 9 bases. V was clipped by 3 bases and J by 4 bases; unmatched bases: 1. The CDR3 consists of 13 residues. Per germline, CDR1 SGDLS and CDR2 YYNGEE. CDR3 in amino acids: CASSATGGTEAFF. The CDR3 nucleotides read TGTGCCAGCAGCGCGACAGGGGGCACTGAAGCTTTCTTT.

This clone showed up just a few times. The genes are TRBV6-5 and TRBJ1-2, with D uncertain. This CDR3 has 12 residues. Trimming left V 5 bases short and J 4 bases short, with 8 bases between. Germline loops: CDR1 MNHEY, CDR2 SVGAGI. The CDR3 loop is CASSPGGYGYTF. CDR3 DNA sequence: TGTGCCAGCAGTCCTGGCGGCTATGGCTACACCTTC.

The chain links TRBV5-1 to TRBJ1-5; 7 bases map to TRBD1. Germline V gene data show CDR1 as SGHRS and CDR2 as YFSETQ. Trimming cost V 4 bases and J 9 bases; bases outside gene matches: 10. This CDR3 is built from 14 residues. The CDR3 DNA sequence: TGCGCCAGCAGCCGGGACAGCATTAATGGGCCCCAGCATTTT. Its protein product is CASSRDSINGPQHF.

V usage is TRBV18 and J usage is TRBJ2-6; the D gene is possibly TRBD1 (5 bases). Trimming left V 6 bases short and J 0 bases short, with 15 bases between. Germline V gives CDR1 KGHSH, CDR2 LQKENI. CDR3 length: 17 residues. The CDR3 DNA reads TGTGCCAGCTCCTCGACAGTATCGAGCTCTGGGGCCAACGTCCTGACTTTC. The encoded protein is CASSSTVSSSGANVLTF.

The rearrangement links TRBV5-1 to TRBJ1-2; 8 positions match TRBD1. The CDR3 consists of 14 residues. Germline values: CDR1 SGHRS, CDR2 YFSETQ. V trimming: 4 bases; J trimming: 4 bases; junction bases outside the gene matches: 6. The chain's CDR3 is CASSTAGTGYGYTF. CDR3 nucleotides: TGCGCCAGCAGCACCGCCGGGACAGGCTATGGCTACACCTTC.

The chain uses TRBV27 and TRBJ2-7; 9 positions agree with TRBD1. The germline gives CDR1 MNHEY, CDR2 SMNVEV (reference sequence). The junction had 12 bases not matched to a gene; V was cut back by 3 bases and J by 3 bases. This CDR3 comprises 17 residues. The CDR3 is CASSLSSGTGLNYEQYF. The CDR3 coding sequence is TGTGCCAGCAGTTTGAGCTCCGGGACAGGGCTGAACTACGAGCAGTACTTC.

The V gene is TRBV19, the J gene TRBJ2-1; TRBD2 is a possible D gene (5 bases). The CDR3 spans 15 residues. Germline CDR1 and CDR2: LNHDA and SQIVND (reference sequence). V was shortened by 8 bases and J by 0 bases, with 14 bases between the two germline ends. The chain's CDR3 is CASQRNGGSYNEQFF. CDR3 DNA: TGTGCCAGTCAACGGAACGGAGGCTCCTACAATGAGCAGTTCTTC.

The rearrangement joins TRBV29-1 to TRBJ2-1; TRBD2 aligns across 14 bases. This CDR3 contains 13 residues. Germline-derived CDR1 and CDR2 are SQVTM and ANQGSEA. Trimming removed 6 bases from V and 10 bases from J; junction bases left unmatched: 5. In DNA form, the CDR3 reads TGCAGCGTGCGGACTAGCGGGAGGTCGGAGCAGTTCTTC. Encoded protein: CSVRTSGRSEQFF.

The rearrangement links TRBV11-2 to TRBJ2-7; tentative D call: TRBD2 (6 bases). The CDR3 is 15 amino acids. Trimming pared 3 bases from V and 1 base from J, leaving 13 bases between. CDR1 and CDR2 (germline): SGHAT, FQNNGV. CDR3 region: CASSFFRGVSYEQYF. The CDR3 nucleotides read TGTGCCAGCAGCTTCTTCCGCGGGGTTTCCTACGAGCAGTACTTC. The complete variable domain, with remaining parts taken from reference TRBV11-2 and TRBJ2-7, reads EAGVAQSPRYKIIEKRQSVAFWCNPISGHATLYWYQQILGQGPKLLIQFQNNGVVDDSQLPKDRFSAERLKGVDSTLKIQPAKLEDSAVYLCASSFFRGVSYEQYFGPGTRLTVT.

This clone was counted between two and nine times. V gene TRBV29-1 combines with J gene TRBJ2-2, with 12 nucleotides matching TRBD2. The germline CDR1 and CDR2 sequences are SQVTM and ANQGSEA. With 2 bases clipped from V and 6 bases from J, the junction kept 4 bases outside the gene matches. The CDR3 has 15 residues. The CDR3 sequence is CSVEKLAGGSGELFF. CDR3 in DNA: TGCAGCGTTGAAAAACTAGCGGGAGGTTCCGGGGAGCTGTTTTTT.

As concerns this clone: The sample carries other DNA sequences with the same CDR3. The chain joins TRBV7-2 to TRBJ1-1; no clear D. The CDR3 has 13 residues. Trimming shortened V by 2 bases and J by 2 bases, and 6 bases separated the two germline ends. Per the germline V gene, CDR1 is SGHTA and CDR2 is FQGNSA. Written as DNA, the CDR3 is TGTGCCAGCAGCTTAACGGGAAACACTGAAGCTTTCTTT. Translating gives CASSLTGNTEAFF.

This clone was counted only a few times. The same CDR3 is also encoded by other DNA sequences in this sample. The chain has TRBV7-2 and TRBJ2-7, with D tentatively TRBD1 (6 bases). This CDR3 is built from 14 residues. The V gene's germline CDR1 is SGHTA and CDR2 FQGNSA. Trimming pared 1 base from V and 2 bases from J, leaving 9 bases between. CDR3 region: CASSLGGQTYEQYF. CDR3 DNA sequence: TGTGCCAGCAGCTTAGGTGGACAGACCTACGAGCAGTACTTC.

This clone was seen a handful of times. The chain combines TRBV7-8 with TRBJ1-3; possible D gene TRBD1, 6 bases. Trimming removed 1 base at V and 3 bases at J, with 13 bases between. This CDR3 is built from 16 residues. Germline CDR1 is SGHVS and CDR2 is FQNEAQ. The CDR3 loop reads CASSLVGPGVGNTIYF. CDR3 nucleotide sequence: TGTGCCAGCAGCTTAGTCGGGCCAGGGGTTGGAAACACCATATATTTT. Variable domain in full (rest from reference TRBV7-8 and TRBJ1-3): GAGVSQSPRYKVAKRGQDVALRCDPISGHVSLFWYQQALGQGPEFLTYFQNEAQLDKSGLPSDRFFAERPEGSVSTLKIQRTQQEDSAVYLCASSLVGPGVGNTIYFGEGSWLTVV.

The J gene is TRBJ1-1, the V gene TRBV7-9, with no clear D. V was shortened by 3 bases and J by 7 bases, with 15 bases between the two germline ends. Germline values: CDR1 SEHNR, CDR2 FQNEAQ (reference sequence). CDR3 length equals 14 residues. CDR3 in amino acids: CASSLDRSEDEAFF. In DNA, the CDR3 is TGTGCCAGCAGCTTGGATCGAAGCGAGGATGAAGCTTTCTTT.

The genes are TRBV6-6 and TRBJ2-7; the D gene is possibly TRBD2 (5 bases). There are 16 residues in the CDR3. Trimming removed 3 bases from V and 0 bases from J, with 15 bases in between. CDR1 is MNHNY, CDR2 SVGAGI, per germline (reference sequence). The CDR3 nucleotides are TGTGCCAGCAGTTATGGACTCGCGACACTCTCCTACGAGCAGTACTTC. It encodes CASSYGLATLSYEQYF.

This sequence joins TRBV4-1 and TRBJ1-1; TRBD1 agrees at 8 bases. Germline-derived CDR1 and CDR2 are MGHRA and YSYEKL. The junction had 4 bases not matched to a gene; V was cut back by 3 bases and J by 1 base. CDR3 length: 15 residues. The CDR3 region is CASSHQGAANTEAFF. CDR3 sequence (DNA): TGCGCCAGCAGCCACCAGGGGGCAGCGAACACTGAAGCTTTCTTT.

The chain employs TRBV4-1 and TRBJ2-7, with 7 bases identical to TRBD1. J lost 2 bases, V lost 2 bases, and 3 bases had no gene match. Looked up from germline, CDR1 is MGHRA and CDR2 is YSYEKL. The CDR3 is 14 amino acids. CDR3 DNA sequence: TGCGCCAGCAGCCAACCCGGGACAGCCTACGAGCAGTACTTC. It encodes CASSQPGTAYEQYF.

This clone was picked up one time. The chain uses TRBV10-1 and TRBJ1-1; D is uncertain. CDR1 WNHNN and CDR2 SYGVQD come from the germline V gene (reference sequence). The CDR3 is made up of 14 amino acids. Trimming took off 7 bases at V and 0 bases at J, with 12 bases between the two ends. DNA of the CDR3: TGCGCCAGCAACCCGGGAGGTTTGAACACTGAAGCTTTCTTT. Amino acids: CASNPGGLNTEAFF.

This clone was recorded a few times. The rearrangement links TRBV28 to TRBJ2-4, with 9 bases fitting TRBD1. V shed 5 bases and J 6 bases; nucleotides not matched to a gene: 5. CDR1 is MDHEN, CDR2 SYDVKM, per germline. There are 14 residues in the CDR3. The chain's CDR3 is CASSPRTGVNIQYF. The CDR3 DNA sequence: TGTGCCAGCAGTCCCAGGACAGGGGTAAACATTCAGTACTTC. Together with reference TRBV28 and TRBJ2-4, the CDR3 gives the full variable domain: DVKVTQSSRYLVKRTGEKVFLECVQDMDHENMFWYRQDPGLGLRLIYFSYDVKMKEKGDIPEGYSVSREKKERFSLILESASTNQTSMYLCASSPRTGVNIQYFGAGTRLSVL.

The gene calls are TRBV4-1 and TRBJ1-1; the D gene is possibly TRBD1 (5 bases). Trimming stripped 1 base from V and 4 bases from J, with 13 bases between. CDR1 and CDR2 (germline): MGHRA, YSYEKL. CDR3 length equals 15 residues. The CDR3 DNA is TGCGCCAGCAGCCAAGGTCAGGGCACGGGCACTGAAGCTTTCTTT. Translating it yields CASSQGQGTGTEAFF.